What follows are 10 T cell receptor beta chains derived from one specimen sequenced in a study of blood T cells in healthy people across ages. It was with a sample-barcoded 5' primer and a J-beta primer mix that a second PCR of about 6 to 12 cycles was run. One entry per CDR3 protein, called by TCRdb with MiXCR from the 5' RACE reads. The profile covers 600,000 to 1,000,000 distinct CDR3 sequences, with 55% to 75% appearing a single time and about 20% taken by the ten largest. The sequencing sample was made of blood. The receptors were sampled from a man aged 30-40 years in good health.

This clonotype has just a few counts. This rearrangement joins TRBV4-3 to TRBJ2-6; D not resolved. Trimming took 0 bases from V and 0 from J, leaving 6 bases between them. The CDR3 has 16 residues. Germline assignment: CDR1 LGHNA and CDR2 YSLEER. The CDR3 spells CASSQDRLSGANVLTF. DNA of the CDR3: TGCGCCAGCAGCCAAGATAGACTCTCTGGGGCCAACGTCCTGACTTTC.

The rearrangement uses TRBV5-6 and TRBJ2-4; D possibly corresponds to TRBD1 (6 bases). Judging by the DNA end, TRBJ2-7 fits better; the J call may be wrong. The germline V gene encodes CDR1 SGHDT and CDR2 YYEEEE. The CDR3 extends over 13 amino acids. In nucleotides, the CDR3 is TGTGCCAGCAGCTATACAGGGAGTTACGAGCAGTACTTC. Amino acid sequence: CASSYTGSYEQYF.

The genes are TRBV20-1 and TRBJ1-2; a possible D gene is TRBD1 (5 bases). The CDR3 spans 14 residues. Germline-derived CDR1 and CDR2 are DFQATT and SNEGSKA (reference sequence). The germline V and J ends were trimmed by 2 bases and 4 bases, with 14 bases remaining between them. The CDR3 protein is CSARPPGQGYGYTF. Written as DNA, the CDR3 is TGCAGTGCTAGACCCCCGGGGCAGGGCTATGGCTACACCTTC.

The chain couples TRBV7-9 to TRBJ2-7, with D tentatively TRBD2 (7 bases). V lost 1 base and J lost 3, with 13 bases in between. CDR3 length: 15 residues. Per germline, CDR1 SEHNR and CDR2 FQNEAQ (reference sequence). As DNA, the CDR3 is TGTGCCAGCAGCTTAGGGGCGGGGGCAAACTACGAGCAGTACTTC. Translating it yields CASSLGAGANYEQYF.

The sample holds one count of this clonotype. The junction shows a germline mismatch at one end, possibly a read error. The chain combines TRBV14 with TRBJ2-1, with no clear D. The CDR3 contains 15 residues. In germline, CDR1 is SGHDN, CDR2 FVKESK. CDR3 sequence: CASSQVWPAYKEQFF. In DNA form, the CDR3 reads TGTGCCAGCAGCCAAGTTTGGCCGGCCTACAAGGAGCAGTTCTTC.

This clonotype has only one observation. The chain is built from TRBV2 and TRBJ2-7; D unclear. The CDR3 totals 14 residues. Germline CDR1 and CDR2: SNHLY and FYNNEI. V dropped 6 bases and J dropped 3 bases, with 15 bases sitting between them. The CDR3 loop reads CASRTPREVYEQYF. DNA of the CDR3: TGTGCCAGCAGGACCCCACGTGAGGTCTACGAGCAGTACTTC.

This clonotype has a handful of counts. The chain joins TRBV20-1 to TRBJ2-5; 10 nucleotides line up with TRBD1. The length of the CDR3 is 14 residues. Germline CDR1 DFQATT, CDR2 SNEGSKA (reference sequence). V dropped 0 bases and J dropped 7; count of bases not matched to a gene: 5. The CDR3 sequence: CSARDRDRGGTQYF. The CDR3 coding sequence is TGCAGTGCTAGAGATCGGGACAGGGGTGGGACCCAGTACTTC.

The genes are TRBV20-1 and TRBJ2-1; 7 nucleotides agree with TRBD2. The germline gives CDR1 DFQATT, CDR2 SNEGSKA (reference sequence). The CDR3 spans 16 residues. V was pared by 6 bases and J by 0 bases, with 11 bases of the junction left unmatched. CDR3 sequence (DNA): TGCAGTGCCCACCGGCTGGGGGGGAGCTCCTACAATGAGCAGTTCTTC. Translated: CSAHRLGGSSYNEQFF.

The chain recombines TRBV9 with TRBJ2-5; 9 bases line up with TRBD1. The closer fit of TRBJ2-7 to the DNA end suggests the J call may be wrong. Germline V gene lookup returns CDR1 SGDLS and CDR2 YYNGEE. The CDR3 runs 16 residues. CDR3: CASSEYRDRVPYEQYF. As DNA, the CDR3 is TGTGCCAGCAGCGAATACCGGGACAGGGTCCCCTACGAGCAGTACTTC.

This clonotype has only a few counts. The CDR3 DNA reads TGTGCCAGCAGCTTAAATAGCGGGAGGGCCAATGAGCAGTTCTTC. It yields the protein CASSLNSGRANEQFF. The gene calls are TRBV7-3 and TRBJ2-1; the match to TRBD2 covers 11 bases. The V gene's germline CDR1 is SGHTA and CDR2 FQGTGA. This CDR3 spans 15 amino acids. Trimming at V came to 1 base and at J to 6 bases, leaving 2 bases not matched to a gene.